Sequencing of this T cell receptor beta chain was carried out in a study of shared clonotypes between healthy human individuals. Only in-frame clones appear in the TCRdb table, and some are missing; sequencing was by immunoSEQ multiplex PCR. Among approximately 1.5 million clones listed, about 98.5% were seen once. The CDR3 has 13 residues. Germline lookup yields CDR1 SGHDN and CDR2 FVKESK. Trimming pared 0 bases from V and 6 bases from J, leaving 9 bases between. The chain recombines TRBV14 with TRBJ2-7; no firm D call. The sample taken for sequencing was naive CD4+ T cells sorted from blood. Specified subset: CD45RA+ positively selected. The receptor was derived from a man aged 25 to 45 in good health. As DNA, the CDR3 is TGTGCCAGCAGCCAAGATCTTAGTACCGAGCAGTACTTC. Translation: CASSQDLSTEQYF.